This TCR beta chain was captured by sequencing in a study of shared clonotypes between healthy human individuals. Whole-study results and caveats: It was only blood that was sampled, and tissue repertoires likely differ. In a few donors, 4.5% to 5.5% of naive CD4 clonotypes appeared in common.

As concerns this clone: Its cognate antigen is unknown.

Assay used: immunoSEQ multiplex PCR; TCRdb lists only in-frame clones, some missing. Among 2 million to 2.5 million clones listed, just over 90% were seen once. The V gene's germline CDR1 is MNHEY and CDR2 SMNVEV (reference sequence). There are 17 residues in the CDR3. With 2 bases clipped from V and 6 bases from J, the junction kept 8 bases outside the gene matches. It was into CD45RA+ naive and CD45RA-negative memory subsets that the CD4+ cells were split. Sequenced sample: naive CD4+ T cells from PBMCs. The subset here: CD45RA+ positively selected. The receptor was isolated from a man in his late teens or twenties in good health. Some clones in this sample may be carry-over from other donors' samples. The chain is built from TRBV27 and TRBJ2-1, with 12 bases fitting TRBD2. The CDR3 DNA reads as TGTGCCAGCAGTTTACTCGGACTAGCGGGAAGGCCCAATGAGCAGTTCTTC. Encoded protein: CASSLLGLAGRPNEQFF.